One T cell receptor (beta chain) is described in this entry. Sequence at one end of the junction differs from germline and may be a read error. The data were taken from a study of technical replicates of blood from a few donors. Measured with immunoSEQ multiplex PCR; TCRdb has only the in-frame clones, and not every one. The sample carries 60,000 to 75,000 clones, about 97% recorded once. The CDR3 is made up of 15 amino acids. CDR1 and CDR2 from the germline V gene are SGHTA and FQGNSA. Material: T cells isolated from PBMCs. The clonotype was recovered from a human donor in good health. This chain uses TRBV7-2 with TRBJ2-7, with 8 bases fitting TRBD1. Here the CDR3 DNA reads TGTGCCAGCAGCCTAGCCGGGACAGGAGACTACGAGCAGTACTTC. Translating it yields CASSLAGTGDYEQYF.